This T cell receptor beta chain was identified in a study of CD8 T cells in ankylosing spondylitis. Study-level findings and limits: Disease-linked clones, CD8+, were relatively rare in peripheral blood. Roughly eight highly homologous variants formed a TCR beta motif that appeared characteristic of ankylosing spondylitis blood.

This clonotype was recorded a few times. The antigen is undetermined. Library preparation for TCR beta used quantitative 5'-RACE with molecular barcodes. TCRdb re-called the 5' RACE reads through MiXCR, storing one row per CDR3 protein. In the table there are 700,000 to 1,000,000 distinct CDR3 sequences, roughly 12% of which are singletons. Trimming took 1 base from V and 4 from J; bases not matched to a gene: 6. This CDR3 is 15 amino acids long. The germline V gene encodes CDR1 SGHVS and CDR2 FQNEAQ. The TCR was taken from a male donor with ankylosing spondylitis. The sample taken for sequencing was blood, either unsorted or a sorted T cell fraction (not recorded which). The rearrangement uses TRBV7-8 and TRBJ2-5; 7 nucleotides align to TRBD1. The CDR3 loop is CASSLDTGVRETQYF. In DNA form, the CDR3 reads TGTGCCAGCAGCTTAGACACAGGGGTTCGAGAGACCCAGTACTTC.